Listed below are T cell receptor beta chains from one sample, sequenced in a study of cytomegalovirus exposure and HLA in healthy donors. Assay used: immunoSEQ multiplex PCR; TCRdb lists only in-frame clones, some missing. This table holds 70,000 to 95,000 clones, over 85% found once. The material sequenced was PBMCs. These receptors were taken from a woman between 25 and 40 years old in good health and CMV-seronegative. The CDR3 runs from the conserved cysteine through the conserved F or W. A D gene is named only where the DNA matches it firmly. Size is stated for part of the rows, as once, few or many counts, or as a class when the clone is expanded.

clone size: -; V gene: TRBV28; J gene: TRBJ1-5; D gene: -; CDR3 protein: CASSSLRETYSNQPQHF; CDR3 DNA: TGTGCCAGCAGCTCTCTCCGGGAGACATATAGCAATCAGCCCCAGCATTTT
clone size: -; V gene: TRBV4-1; J gene: TRBJ2-1; D gene: TRBD2; CDR3 protein: CASSQENPTSGRNNEQFF; CDR3 DNA: TGCGCCAGCAGCCAAGAGAACCCGACTAGCGGGAGGAACAATGAGCAGTTCTTC
clone size: -; V gene: TRBV2; J gene: TRBJ2-5; D gene: -; CDR3 protein: CASRGRGYQETQYF; CDR3 DNA: TGTGCCAGCAGAGGCAGGGGATACCAAGAGACCCAGTACTTC
clone size: -; V gene: TRBV7-8; J gene: TRBJ2-7; D gene: TRBD2; CDR3 protein: CASSLLEREAYEQYF; CDR3 DNA: TGTGCCAGCAGCTTATTAGAGCGGGAGGCGTACGAGCAGTACTTC
clone size: -; V gene: TRBV18; J gene: TRBJ2-3; D gene: -; CDR3 protein: CASSPPGSTRVPPYF; CDR3 DNA: TGTGCCAGCTCACCCCCCGGGAGTACACGGGTTCCCCCGTATTTT
clone size: -; V gene: TRBV19; J gene: TRBJ1-1; D gene: -; CDR3 protein: CASSTLSTAMNTEAFF; CDR3 DNA: TGTGCCAGTAGTACCCTCTCGACAGCGATGAACACTGAAGCTTTCTTT
clone size: -; V gene: TRBV25-1; J gene: TRBJ1-2; D gene: TRBD1; CDR3 protein: CASSDNRGPYGYTF; CDR3 DNA: TGTGCCAGCAGTGATAACAGGGGGCCTTATGGCTACACCTTC
clone size: once; V gene: TRBV2; J gene: TRBJ2-7; D gene: -; CDR3 protein: CASNEERNSYEQYF; CDR3 DNA: TGTGCCAGCAATGAGGAGCGGAACTCCTACGAGCAGTACTTC
clone size: -; V gene: TRBV19; J gene: TRBJ2-2; D gene: -; CDR3 protein: CASSIGRTANTGELFF; CDR3 DNA: TGTGCCAGTAGTATAGGAAGGACAGCTAACACCGGGGAGCTGTTTTTT
clone size: -; V gene: TRBV19; J gene: TRBJ1-2; D gene: -; CDR3 protein: CASRGTTNYGYTF; CDR3 DNA: TGTGCCAGTAGGGGGACAACTAACTATGGCTACACCTTC
clone size: -; V gene: TRBV25-1; J gene: TRBJ2-5; D gene: TRBD2; CDR3 protein: CASSETAGGSQETQYF; CDR3 DNA: TGTGCCAGCAGTGAAACCGCGGGAGGGTCTCAAGAGACCCAGTACTTC
clone size: -; V gene: TRBV5-1; J gene: TRBJ1-1; D gene: -; CDR3 protein: CASSLTSPMNTEAFF; CDR3 DNA: TGCGCCAGCAGCTTAACGAGCCCTATGAACACTGAAGCTTTCTTT
clone size: -; V gene: TRBV7-9; J gene: TRBJ1-1; D gene: -; CDR3 protein: CASSLGAGLDTEAFF; CDR3 DNA: TGTGCCAGCAGCTTAGGGGCAGGGCTCGACACTGAAGCTTTCTTT
clone size: -; V gene: TRBV7-8; J gene: TRBJ1-1; D gene: -; CDR3 protein: CASSLASAGRQNTEAFF; CDR3 DNA: TGTGCCAGCAGCTTAGCGTCGGCTGGAAGACAAAACACTGAAGCTTTCTTT